The T cell receptor beta chain described here comes from a study of blood T cells in healthy people across ages (dated by TCRdb to 2014 to 2015). Regarding the research as a whole: Template switching captured roughly one uniquely barcoded TCR beta cDNA molecule per two T cells in model experiments. Age-related changes in TCR beta repertoire diversity were measured in the study by deep sequencing normalized with unique cDNA molecular identifiers. Four age groups were formed from the donors: young (average approximately 17 years), middle-aged (approximately 41), aged (around 62) and long-lived (more than 75). To avoid experimental bias, donors of different ages were randomly spread across the sequencing lanes. The study analyzed two additional independent replicas of 1 million unique cDNA reads from the same blood draw for two donors, one aged 18 to 29 and one aged 80 or older.

The donors were around 39 Caucasian individuals from Russia, aged roughly 6 to 90 years, who were systemically healthy. Each donor gave roughly 9.5 milliliters of peripheral blood, collected into EDTA-treated Vacutainer tubes. PBMCs were isolated by Ficoll-Paque density-gradient centrifugation, with at least 6 million obtained per sample. Total RNA, at least 6 micrograms per sample, was extracted from PBMCs with Trizol reagent. For every donor, an aliquot of PBMCs went through flow cytometry to measure the percentages of naive CD45RAhigh/CD27high T cells. General study outcomes and caveats: The CMV infection status of donors was not known, potentially confounding age-related changes in expanded clonotypes. The long-lived group showed more naive CD4+ T cells, fewer expanded clones and increased TCR diversity than the aged group, suggesting age selection. Observed TCR beta diversity correlated strongly with the percentage of naive T cells measured by flow cytometry. Estimates of total diversity from one million sequenced T cells were regarded as lower bounds and underestimates. As age increased, observed TCR beta diversity per million T cells dropped in a roughly linear way, and a significant reduction was already evident by age 40. Because profiling used bulk unsorted PBMCs, naive and antigen-experienced compartments could not be compared conclusively.

In regard to this clonotype: This receptor's antigen is unknown. The sample holds no much larger clone one base away, and base qualities are not on file.

The CDR3 measures 17 amino acids from cysteine to phenylalanine. This entry keeps only the CDR3 DNA: 51 bases, framed from base 1. Reading the germline V gene (reference sequence) gives CDR1 SEHNR and CDR2 FQNEAQ. For this chain, trimming is 5 bases at the V end and 0 bases at the J end, and the number of junction bases without a gene match is 8. Library preparation used 5' RACE. Sequencing instrument: Illumina HiSeq 2500. A second PCR of 7 to 11 cycles was performed with a sample-barcoded 5' primer and a J-beta primer mix. A template-switch 5' adaptor carrying 12 random nucleotides introduced a unique molecular identifier onto each TCR beta cDNA molecule. Each sample yielded at least 2.5 million CDR3-containing paired-end reads. First-strand cDNA synthesis was performed from all RNA using the Mint cDNA synthesis kit, with priming by a TRBC-specific oligonucleotide. Following uracil-DNA glycosylase treatment, all cDNA underwent a first 18-cycle PCR with the universal primers M1SS and BC2_uni_R. On the authors' methods: For normalization, 1 million high-quality reads were randomly selected from each sample, with every read carrying a distinct molecular identifier. Instead of being binned into consensus sequences, reads with shared molecular identifiers were discarded. MiTCR, with a Q25 quality threshold and the strictest error-elimination algorithm, was used for CDR3 identification, clonotype clustering and error correction. A nonparametric unseen species model with Euler transformation was used to estimate a lower bound on total TCR beta diversity. In TCRdb, the public reads were trimmed at Q25 with fastp and aligned with MiXCR, with productive beta chains retained. For every CDR3 protein sequence, its rows merge into one entry that carries the most common genes and DNA. TCRdb, not the authors, supplied the V and J calls. In all, the sample holds about 640,000 distinct CDR3 sequences, and approximately 59% of those were seen once. The ten top clones hold around 37% of the sample.

The TCR comes from a man aged 55 to 70 in good health. The specimen sequenced was blood. The chain employs TRBV7-9 and TRBJ2-2; a stretch of 8 junction bases matches TRBD1. Here is the DNA: TGTGCCAGCAGCAGTTCCCGACAGGGGACGAACACCGGGGAGCTGTTTTTT. Its protein reads: CASSSSRQGTNTGELFF. The full variable domain, with segments outside the CDR3 supplied by the reference TRBV7-9 and TRBJ2-2 proteins, appears as DTGVSQNPRHKITKRGQNVTFRCDPISEHNRLYWYRQTLGQGPEFLTYFQNEAQLEKSRLLSDRFSAERPKGSFSTLEIQRTEQGDSAMYLCASSSSRQGTNTGELFFGEGSRLTVL.